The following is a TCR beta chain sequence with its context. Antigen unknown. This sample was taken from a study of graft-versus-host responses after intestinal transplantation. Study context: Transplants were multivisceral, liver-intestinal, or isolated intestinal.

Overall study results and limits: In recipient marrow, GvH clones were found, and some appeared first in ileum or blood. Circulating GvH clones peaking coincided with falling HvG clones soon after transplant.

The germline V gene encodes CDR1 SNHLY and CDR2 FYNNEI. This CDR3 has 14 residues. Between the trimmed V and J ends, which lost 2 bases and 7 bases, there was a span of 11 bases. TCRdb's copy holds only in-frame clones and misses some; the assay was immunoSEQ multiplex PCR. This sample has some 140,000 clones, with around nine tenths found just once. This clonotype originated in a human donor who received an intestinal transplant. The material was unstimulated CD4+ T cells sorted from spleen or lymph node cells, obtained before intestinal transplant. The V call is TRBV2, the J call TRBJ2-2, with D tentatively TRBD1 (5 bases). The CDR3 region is CASSEIGVNGELFF. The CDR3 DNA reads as TGTGCCAGCAGTGAAATAGGGGTGAACGGGGAGCTGTTTTTT.